One T cell receptor (beta chain) is described in this entry. Its antigen is not identified. This CDR3 has 14 amino acids. In germline, CDR1 is SGHAT, CDR2 FQNNGV. The V end lost 5 bases, the J end lost 0 bases, and 8 bases lay between the germline ends. The data were taken from a study of OX40 agonist ivuxolimab in advanced cancers. Study overall: At doses from 0.01 to 10 mg/kg, patients were given intravenous ivuxolimab every 2 weeks. Prior anti-PD-1, anti-PD-L1 or anti-CTLA-4 therapy did not bar entry, and more than 35% had some.

The study, taken as a whole, reports: Some patients who did not respond also had low normalized T-cell clonal expansion. The study found that CD8+ T cells averaged more expanded clones than CD4+.

Clones were sequenced by immunoSEQ multiplex PCR, and TCRdb holds only the in-frame ones, with some missing. The sample has 65,000 to 80,000 clones, about 84% seen once. This sequence joins TRBV11-2 and TRBJ1-5, with TRBD1 as a possible D gene (5 bases). The TCR sequence derives from an adult with an advanced solid tumor such as melanoma, head and neck, liver or kidney cancer. Material: CD4+ or CD8+ T cells sorted from blood, obtained in a trial of the OX40 agonist ivuxolimab. This chain's CDR3 is CASSGGDSNQPQHF. The CDR3 DNA reads as TGTGCCAGCAGCGGGGGGGATAGCAATCAGCCCCAGCATTTT.